This T cell receptor beta chain was sequenced for a study of CD8+CD57+ T cells in acquired aplastic anemia. This clonotype was found once. One end of the junction is discordant with germline, which a read error may explain. Profiling of TCR beta VDJ combinations and CDR3 sequences used genomic DNA as template. Each CDR3 protein is one row after TCRdb ran MiXCR on the reads. The sample yields around 200,000 distinct CDR3 sequences, about half seen once. All sequencing subjects had displayed CD8+CD57+ cell expansion on flow cytometry. CDR3 length equals 13 residues. Germline V gene sequence: CDR1 LGHNA, CDR2 YSLEER.

This TCR came from a human donor with aplastic anemia. This chain uses TRBV4-3 with TRBJ1-2; no definite D call. Specimen: sorted CD4+, CD8+, or CD8+CD57+ T cells (not recorded which) from PBMCs. In nucleotides, the CDR3 is TGCGCCGGCAGCCAAGACGGCGTGCGTGGCTACACCTTC. The encoded protein is CAGSQDGVRGYTF.